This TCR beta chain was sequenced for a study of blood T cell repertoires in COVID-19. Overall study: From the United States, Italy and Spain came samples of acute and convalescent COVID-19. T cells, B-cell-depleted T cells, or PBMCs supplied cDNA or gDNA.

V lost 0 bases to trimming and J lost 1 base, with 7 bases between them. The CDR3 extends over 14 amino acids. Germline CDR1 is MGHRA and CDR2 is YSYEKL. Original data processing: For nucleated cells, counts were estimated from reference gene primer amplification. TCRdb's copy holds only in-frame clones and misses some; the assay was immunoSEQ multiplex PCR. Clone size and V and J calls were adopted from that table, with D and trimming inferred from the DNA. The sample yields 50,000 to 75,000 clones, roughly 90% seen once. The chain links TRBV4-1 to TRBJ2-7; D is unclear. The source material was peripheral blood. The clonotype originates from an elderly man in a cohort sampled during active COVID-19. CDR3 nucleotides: TGCGCCAGCAGCCAAGATGAGGCGTCCTACGAGCAGTACTTC. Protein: CASSQDEASYEQYF.